Only a few counts were recorded for the clone carrying this TCR beta chain. Its antigen is unknown. These data come from a study of PD-1 blockade in classical Hodgkin lymphoma. The table came from immunoSEQ multiplex PCR; TCRdb's copy has only in-frame clones and leaves some out. The table includes tens of thousands of clones, about 73% detected once. Broader study findings: A significant rise in TCR diversity by C4D1 was seen for CD4+ but not CD8+ cells. Complete responders showed a baseline diversity that resembled the diversity of newly diagnosed patients.

CDR1 is SEHNR and CDR2 is FQNEAQ in the germline V gene (reference sequence). The ends were cut back, 6 bases at V and 3 bases at J, with 14 bases in the middle. The CDR3 runs 14 residues. Relapse after autologous stem cell transplantation occurred in every patient, and brentuximab vedotin exposure varied. The V gene is TRBV7-9, the J gene TRBJ1-1, with D perhaps matching TRBD1 (5 bases). The TCR sequence derives from a human donor with classical Hodgkin lymphoma. The material was peripheral blood mononuclear cells (PBMCs), obtained at baseline. CDR3 protein: CASSKGTMDTEAFF. Written as DNA, the CDR3 is TGTGCCAGCAGTAAAGGGACGATGGACACTGAAGCTTTCTTT.